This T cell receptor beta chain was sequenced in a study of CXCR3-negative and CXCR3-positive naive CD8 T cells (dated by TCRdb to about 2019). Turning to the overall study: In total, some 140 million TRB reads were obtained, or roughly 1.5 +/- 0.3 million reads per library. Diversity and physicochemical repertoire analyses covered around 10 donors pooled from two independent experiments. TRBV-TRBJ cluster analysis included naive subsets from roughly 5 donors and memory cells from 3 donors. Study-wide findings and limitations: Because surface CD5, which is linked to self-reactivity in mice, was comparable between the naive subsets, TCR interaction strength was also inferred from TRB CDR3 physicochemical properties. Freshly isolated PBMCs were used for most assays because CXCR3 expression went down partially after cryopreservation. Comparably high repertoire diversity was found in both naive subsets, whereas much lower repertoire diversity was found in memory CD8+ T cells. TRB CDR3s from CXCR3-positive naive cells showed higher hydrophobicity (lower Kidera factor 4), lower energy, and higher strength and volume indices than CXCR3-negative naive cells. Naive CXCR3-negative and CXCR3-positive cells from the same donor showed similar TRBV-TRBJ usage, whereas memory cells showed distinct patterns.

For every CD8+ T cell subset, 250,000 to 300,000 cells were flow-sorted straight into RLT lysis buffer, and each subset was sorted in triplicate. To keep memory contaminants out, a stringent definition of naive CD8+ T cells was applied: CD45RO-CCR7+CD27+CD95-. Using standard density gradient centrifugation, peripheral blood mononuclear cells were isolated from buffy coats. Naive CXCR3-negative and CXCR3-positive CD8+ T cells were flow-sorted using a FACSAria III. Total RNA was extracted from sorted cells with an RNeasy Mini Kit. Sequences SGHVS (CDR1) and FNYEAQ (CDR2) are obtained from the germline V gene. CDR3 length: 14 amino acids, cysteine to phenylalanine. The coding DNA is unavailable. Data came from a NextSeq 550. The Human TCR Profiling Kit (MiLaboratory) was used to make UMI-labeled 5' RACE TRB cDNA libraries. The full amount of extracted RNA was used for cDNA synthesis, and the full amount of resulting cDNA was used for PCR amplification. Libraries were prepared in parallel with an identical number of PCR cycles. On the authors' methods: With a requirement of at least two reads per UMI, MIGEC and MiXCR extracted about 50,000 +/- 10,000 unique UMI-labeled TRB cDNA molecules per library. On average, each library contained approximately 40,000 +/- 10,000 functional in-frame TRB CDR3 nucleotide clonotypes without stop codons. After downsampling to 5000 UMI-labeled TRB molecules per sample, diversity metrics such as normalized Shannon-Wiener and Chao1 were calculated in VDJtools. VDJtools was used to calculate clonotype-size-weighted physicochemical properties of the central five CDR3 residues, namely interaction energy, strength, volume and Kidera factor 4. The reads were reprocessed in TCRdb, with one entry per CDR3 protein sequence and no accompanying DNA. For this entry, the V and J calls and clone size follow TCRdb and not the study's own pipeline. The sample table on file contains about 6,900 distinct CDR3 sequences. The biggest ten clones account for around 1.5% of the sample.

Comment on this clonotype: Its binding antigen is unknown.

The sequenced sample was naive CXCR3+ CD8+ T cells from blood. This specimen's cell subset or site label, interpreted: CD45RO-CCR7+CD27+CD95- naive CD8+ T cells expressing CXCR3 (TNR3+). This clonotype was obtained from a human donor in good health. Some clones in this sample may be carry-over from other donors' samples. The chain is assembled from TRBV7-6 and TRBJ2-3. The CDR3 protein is CASSLAPGTDTQYF.